This T cell receptor (beta chain) was captured by sequencing in a study of T cells after yellow fever vaccination. General study points: The study noted that FACS-sorted repertoires could contain abundant clonotypes contaminating from the bulk population. Post-booster repertoires again held most primary-vaccination clones (about 96% CD4, 88% CD8). Though it reached lower strength, the secondary response hit its peak faster, day 5 versus 15.

The 5'RACE template-switching step produced TCR cDNA and added a universal primer site and UMIs. TCRdb re-derived calls from the 5' RACE reads in MiXCR, one entry per CDR3 protein. In the table there are roughly 500,000 distinct CDR3 sequences, about 19% of which are singletons. This CDR3 is built from 13 residues. The germline CDR1 and CDR2 sequences are LGHNA and YSLEER. Trimming took 0 bases from V and 9 from J, leaving 12 bases between them. With respect to this clonotype: Its antigen is unidentified.

The sequence came from a man between 25 and 39 years old who received the YFV17D yellow fever vaccine. Specimen: PBMCs, collected 15 days after the yellow fever booster vaccination. This rearrangement joins TRBV4-3 to TRBJ2-7; possibly TRBD1 for D (5 bases). The CDR3 region is CASSQDQGPAQYF. CDR3 DNA sequence: TGCGCCAGCAGCCAAGACCAGGGTCCCGCGCAGTACTTC.